Here is one T cell receptor beta chain with its context. Its antigen has not been determined. The input lacks base qualities; no much larger clone sits a single base away. The time point label of this sample denotes: persistent/refractory GD, antithyroid drugs over 5 years with positive TRAb. For both TCR sequencing and RNA sequencing, RNA was extracted from PBMCs using TRIzol. The diagnosis of Graves' disease followed American Thyroid Association guidelines. Recruitment of patients was carried out at an endocrinology department in Xi'an, China. Each patient gave approximately 8.8 milliliters of peripheral blood, collected in an EDTA anticoagulant tube. Ficoll Paque Plus density gradient separation was used to isolate PBMCs, and no further T cell sorting was done. An Agilent 2100 Bioanalyzer and agarose gel were used to check RNA quality, and a NanoDrop 2000 was used to measure RNA concentration. Receptor libraries were prepared by multiplex PCR. Instrument on record: Illumina HiSeq 4000. To build TCR beta libraries, CDR3 regions were amplified by Arm-PCR using iRepertoire HTBI primers. Before sequencing, the PCR products underwent gel purification. Under the source paper's analysis protocol: Gene usage analysis of CDR3 amino acid clonotypes relied on the 60 or so TRBV and about 15 TRBJ segments identified across samples. COPE and FqMerger were used to merge the filtered high-quality paired reads into contigs. BLAST was used to align contigs to the IMGT TRBV, TRBD and TRBJ reference genes, and CDR3 was defined following IMGT. Any clonotype with a frequency above 0.1% was classified as a highly expanded clone. Shannon entropy served as the measure of repertoire diversity, while the Gini coefficient captured V-J evenness. Clonotypes shared by more than one individual were considered public. TCRdb ran its own pipeline on the public reads, namely fastp trimming at Q25 and MiXCR clone calling, and kept in-frame beta chains. Here each entry gathers all rows of one CDR3 protein and keeps the most common genes and DNA. The V and J calls come from TCRdb's annotation, not from the publication. Recorded for this sample are roughly 450,000 distinct CDR3 sequences; 20% to 25% of them occurred a single time. The top ten constitute around 13% of the sample.

This sample is part of a study of regulatory T cells in long-lasting Graves disease (dated by TCRdb to 2020 to 2022). Describing the broader study: Persistent Graves' disease was defined as antithyroid drug treatment for over 5 years with persistently positive TSH receptor autoantibodies. The study was conducted in China and was registered as a clinical trial. In the clinical cohort, patients with persistent Graves' disease had used antithyroid drugs for an average of roughly 10 years. A total of 33 samples underwent TCR sequencing: roughly 13 from persistent and roughly 20 from newly diagnosed Graves' disease patients. Patients with persistent Graves' disease were compared with patients with newly diagnosed Graves' disease using TCR sequencing and RNA sequencing of peripheral blood. Broader findings and caveats from the paper: The small sample size was acknowledged by the authors as a limitation that may reduce accuracy. Lower TCR Shannon entropy and fewer highly expanded clones were observed in persistent Graves' disease patients than in newly diagnosed patients, which suggested clonal expansion. Sequencing and analysis were limited to the TCR beta chain. Preferential use of TRBV28, TRBJ1-2 and TRBJ2-5 was observed in persistent disease, whereas TRBV20-1 and TRBJ2-1 were favored in newly diagnosed disease. The study examined only peripheral blood because the primary lesion, thyroid tissue, could not be accessed. Patients with persistent disease shared more public clonotypes (about 3,000) than newly diagnosed patients did (around 1,000).

The CDR3 goes from the cysteine to the phenylalanine over 15 residues. This entry keeps only the CDR3 DNA: 45 bases, framed from base 1. The trim is 6 bases for V and 3 bases for J, with a gap of 17 bases between the germline ends. Sample: peripheral blood mononuclear cells (PBMCs), taken when the disease was refractory, from a patient treated with antithyroid drugs. The clonotype originates from a female donor with Graves disease. The sequence joins TRBV12-3 or TRBV12-4 to TRBJ1-2, with the D segment identity uncertain. The DNA reads TGTGCCAGCAGCCAAGCGACGACGGATCACTATGGCTACACCTTC. Protein translation: CASSQATTDHYGYTF.